Here is one TCR beta chain with its context. Its antigen is as yet unknown. Germline V gene data show CDR1 as SGDLS and CDR2 as YYNGEE. Deletions cut 0 bases from V and 1 base from J, with 13 bases between. This CDR3 region has 17 residues. This sample was included in a study of shared clonotypes between healthy human individuals. Study summary: Serving as donors were two women and a few men, whose ages spanned 18 to 49.

Researchers ran the assay at a deep level. Authors' processing steps: Junction-only immunoSEQ data arrived without quality scores, meaning filtering differed. Sequenced by immunoSEQ multiplex PCR; TCRdb stores in-frame clones only, minus some. That table gives V, J and clone size, and the DNA gave D and trimming. The sample has roughly 2.5 million clones, around nine tenths seen once; the top ten hold 0.13% to 0.15%. Overall study results and limits: The sharing of 5% to 6.5% of naive CD4 clonotypes was seen across a handful of donors.

Sequenced: naive CD4+ T cells sorted from blood. The subset denotes: CD45RA+ positively selected. The genes are TRBV9 and TRBJ2-2; D tentatively fits TRBD1 or TRBD2 (5 bases each). The receptor comes from a man aged 18 to 29 in good health. The CDR3 region has the DNA TGTGCCAGCAGCGTAGCGGGGACGACGCGGAACACCGGGGAGCTGTTTTTT. This gives the protein CASSVAGTTRNTGELFF.